Detailed here is one TCR beta chain. Germline trimming cut 0 bases from V and 2 bases from J; bases unmatched to any gene: 1. Germline V CDR1 and CDR2: DFQATT, SNEGSKA (reference sequence). This CDR3 comprises 15 residues. Unique molecular identifiers were incorporated during preparation of the TCRbeta library. MiXCR, run by TCRdb on the PCR reads, gives a single entry per CDR3 protein. The sample lists about 500,000 distinct CDR3 sequences; over 9.5% were seen once. This sample is drawn from a study of T-cell reconstitution after alpha-beta-depleted transplantation in children. The source is a female patient younger than 10 who had a stem cell transplant for aplastic anemia, so the T cells may come from the graft donor. The chain joins TRBV20-1 to TRBJ2-6, with TRBD1 matching 7 bases. The sequences come from PBMCs, mostly from graft donor cells, collected 180 days after TCRalphabeta/CD19-depleted stem cell transplant. The CDR3 coding sequence is TGCAGTGCTAGAGACAGGGGGACTGGGGCCAACGTCCTGACTTTC. This encodes CSARDRGTGANVLTF.